These T cell receptor beta chains were read from a single sample in a study of CD4 T cells in relation to SARS-CoV-2 and coronaviruses. TCRdb's table, derived via immunoSEQ multiplex PCR, lists solely in-frame clones and lacks some. The sample includes just under 20,000 clones, about three quarters of them seen just once. What these receptors recognize is not known. Sequences were obtained from CD4+ T cells from PBMCs, cultured in vitro. The source of these receptors is a human donor in good health. CDR3s include the opening cysteine and the closing phenylalanine or tryptophan. The D gene is left open where the match is weak. The size entry is marked missing in some rows and otherwise reads once, few, many or a size class.

v_call	d_call	clone_size	j_call	cdr3_aa	cdr3_nt
TRBV27	TRBD1	few	TRBJ2-2	CASSTQTGGIPTGELFF	TGTGCCAGCAGTACTCAGACAGGGGGCATACCCACCGGGGAGCTGTTTTTT
TRBV20-1	.	.	TRBJ2-3	CSASWSGTDTQYF	TGCAGTGCTAGTTGGAGCGGCACAGATACGCAGTATTTT
TRBV5-4	.	.	TRBJ1-1	CASSPGRLDTEAFF	TGTGCCAGCAGCCCGGGACGATTAGACACTGAAGCTTTCTTT
TRBV4-1	.	few	TRBJ1-6	CASSQENLANSPLHF	TGCGCCAGCAGCCAAGAGAATTTGGCGAATTCACCCCTCCACTTT
TRBV7-9	TRBD1	once	TRBJ2-7	CASSSGTGTIYEQYF	TGTGCCAGCAGCTCCGGGACAGGGACGATCTACGAGCAGTACTTC
TRBV6-5	.	.	TRBJ2-1	CASSVASERSEQFF	TGTGCCAGCAGCGTTGCTAGCGAAAGAAGTGAGCAGTTCTTC
TRBV19	TRBD1	.	TRBJ2-7	CASSDAGQGSYEQYF	TGTGCCAGTAGTGATGCGGGACAGGGGTCGTACGAGCAGTACTTC
TRBV27	TRBD1	.	TRBJ1-6	CASRPLQGERSPLHF	TGTGCCAGCAGGCCTCTGCAGGGGGAAAGGTCACCCCTCCACTTT
TRBV11-3	.	few	TRBJ2-1	CASSGETGEQFF	TGTGCCAGCAGCGGGGAGACGGGTGAGCAGTTCTTC
TRBV5-6	.	once	TRBJ1-3	CASSLEQISGNTIYF	TGTGCCAGCAGCTTGGAACAGATCTCTGGAAACACCATATATTTT
TRBV30	TRBD2	few	TRBJ2-7	CAWSRGLAGGYEQYF	TGTGCCTGGAGCCGGGGACTAGCGGGGGGATACGAGCAGTACTTC
TRBV6-5	TRBD1	.	TRBJ2-3	CASSRQGVSTDTQYF	TGTGCCAGCAGTCGACAGGGGGTGAGCACAGATACGCAGTATTTT
TRBV6-5	.	once	TRBJ1-4	CASRTGQGNEKLFF	TGTGCCAGCAGAACAGGGCAAGGGAATGAAAAACTGTTTTTT
TRBV5-6	.	.	TRBJ2-7	CASSLGGYEQYF	TGTGCCAGCAGCTTGGGAGGGTACGAGCAGTACTTC
TRBV3-1/TRBV3-2	TRBD1	.	TRBJ2-5	CASSTNNHPLTTRGRRETQYF	TGTGCCAGCAGCACCAACAACCACCCCCTGACAACCAGGGGGAGAAGAGAGACCCAGTACTTC
TRBV2	.	few	TRBJ1-5	CASSEFQPQHF	TGTGCCAGCAGTGAGTTTCAGCCCCAGCATTTT
TRBV3-1/TRBV3-2	.	.	TRBJ2-1	CASSASRLVVGEQFF	TGTGCCAGCAGCGCCTCGAGACTAGTTGTCGGTGAGCAGTTCTTC
TRBV3-1/TRBV3-2	.	.	TRBJ2-5	CASSQDRRGGEETQYF	TGTGCCAGCAGCCAAGACCGACGAGGCGGGGAAGAGACCCAGTACTTC
TRBV25-1	.	once	TRBJ1-1	CASSEYTEYTEAFF	TGTGCCAGCAGTGAATACACAGAGTACACTGAAGCTTTCTTT
TRBV7-8	TRBD2	.	TRBJ2-2	CASSSNSGRVGELFF	TGTGCCAGCAGCTCAAATAGCGGGAGGGTCGGGGAGCTGTTTTTT
TRBV30	.	.	TRBJ2-3	CAWSVKDTQYF	TGTGCCTGGAGTGTAAAGGATACGCAGTATTTT
TRBV19	.	few	TRBJ1-5	CASSIRTEHQPQHF	TGTGCCAGTAGTATTAGGACGGAACATCAGCCCCAGCATTTT
TRBV30	.	.	TRBJ1-1	CAWSGVLRVNTEAFF	TGTGCCTGGAGTGGGGTCTTGAGGGTGAACACTGAAGCTTTCTTT
TRBV20-1	TRBD1	.	TRBJ2-7	CSASLQGAGGQYF	TGCAGTGCTAGTTTACAGGGGGCCGGGGGGCAGTACTTC
TRBV5-6	.	.	TRBJ2-3	CASSQSGFTQYF	TGTGCCAGCAGCCAGTCAGGGTTCACGCAGTATTTT
TRBV6-5	.	.	TRBJ2-7	CASTLSHLGHYEQYF	TGTGCCAGCACCCTCAGCCATCTTGGCCACTACGAGCAGTACTTC
TRBV4-1	.	.	TRBJ1-2	CASSQDPQPYGYTF	TGCGCCAGCAGCCAAGATCCACAGCCCTATGGCTACACCTTC
TRBV27	.	few	TRBJ1-6	CASSVLLGNSPLHF	TGTGCCAGCAGTGTACTACTGGGGAATTCACCCCTCCACTTT
TRBV27	.	few	TRBJ2-7	CASSLSQVGTYEQYF	TGTGCCAGCAGTTTATCCCAAGTGGGCACCTACGAGCAGTACTTC
TRBV10-3	.	.	TRBJ1-1	CAIKRYENTEAFF	TGTGCCATCAAGAGGTACGAGAACACTGAAGCTTTCTTT
TRBV7-2	TRBD2	.	TRBJ2-5	CASSFGSGTKETQYF	TGTGCCAGCAGCTTCGGTAGCGGGACAAAAGAGACCCAGTACTTC
TRBV3-1/TRBV3-2	TRBD1	once	TRBJ1-2	CASSQWTGKRNSYGYTF	TGTGCCAGCAGCCAATGGACAGGGAAGAGGAACAGCTATGGCTACACCTTC
TRBV7-8	.	.	TRBJ2-7	CASSLIRSYEQYF	TGTGCCAGCAGCTTAATCCGATCCTACGAGCAGTACTTC
TRBV5-1	.	.	TRBJ2-2	CASTPGDVNTGELFF	TGCGCCAGCACCCCAGGGGACGTGAACACCGGGGAGCTGTTTTTT
TRBV5-1	.	.	TRBJ1-2	CASTPSGGSYGYTF	TGCGCCAGCACCCCCAGTGGAGGGTCCTATGGCTACACCTTC
TRBV24-1	TRBD2	.	TRBJ2-2	CATSDPGLDDTGELFF	TGTGCCACCAGTGACCCCGGACTAGATGACACCGGGGAGCTGTTTTTT
TRBV9	TRBD1	.	TRBJ1-6	CASSSRTGENSPLHF	TGTGCCAGCAGCTCCCGGACAGGGGAGAATTCACCCCTCCACTTT
TRBV5-1	TRBD2	.	TRBJ2-1	CASSLESGSYNEQFF	TGCGCCAGCAGCTTGGAAAGCGGGAGTTACAATGAGCAGTTCTTC
TRBV5-1	.	.	TRBJ2-2	CASSLLSLAANTGELFF	TGCGCCAGCAGCTTGCTATCCCTAGCCGCGAACACCGGGGAGCTGTTTTTT
TRBV29-1	TRBD1	.	TRBJ2-1	CSVGGQGYNEQFF	TGCAGCGTTGGGGGACAGGGCTACAATGAGCAGTTCTTC
TRBV18	TRBD1	.	TRBJ2-6	CASSPKDRGRGANVLTF	TGTGCCAGCTCACCGAAGGACAGGGGGCGCGGGGCCAACGTCCTGACTTTC
TRBV4-1	.	.	TRBJ2-1	CASSQVRDNEQFF	TGCGCCAGCAGCCAAGTCCGTGACAATGAGCAGTTCTTC
TRBV9	TRBD1	.	TRBJ1-6	CASSGSPDRLSSPLHF	TGTGCCAGCAGTGGAAGCCCGGACAGGCTGAGTTCACCCCTCCACTTT
TRBV7-3	.	large	TRBJ2-1	CASSAYYTNEQFF	TGTGCCAGCAGCGCCTATTATACCAATGAGCAGTTCTTC
TRBV30	.	.	TRBJ1-3	CAWSGTGVGTLTGNTIYF	TGTGCCTGGAGTGGGACGGGGGTCGGGACTCTCACTGGAAACACCATATATTTT
TRBV14	.	.	TRBJ1-2	CASSQVRTQYGYTF	TGTGCCAGCAGCCAAGTGCGGACACAGTATGGCTACACCTTC
TRBV6-5	.	.	TRBJ1-2	CASTGLGGYTF	TGTGCCAGCACTGGGCTCGGGGGCTACACCTTC
TRBV12-3/TRBV12-4	.	.	TRBJ1-6	CASSYGGRAPLHF	TGTGCCAGCAGTTACGGGGGGCGTGCACCCCTCCACTTT
TRBV27	.	.	TRBJ2-7	CASSPIGTRYDEQYF	TGTGCCAGCAGTCCGATCGGGACTCGGTATGACGAGCAGTACTTC
TRBV3-1/TRBV3-2	.	.	TRBJ1-1	CASSSVGTETEAFF	TGTGCCAGCAGCTCTGTTGGGACCGAAACTGAAGCTTTCTTT
TRBV15	.	.	TRBJ2-5	CATSRDPGPGQETQYF	TGTGCCACCAGCAGAGATCCGGGGCCGGGCCAAGAGACCCAGTACTTC
TRBV7-2	.	few	TRBJ1-5	CASSPQTGGPQHF	TGTGCCAGCAGCCCCCAGACAGGCGGGCCCCAGCATTTT
TRBV12-5	.	once	TRBJ1-3	CASGLGGLGHSGNTIYF	TGTGCTAGTGGTTTGGGGGGGTTAGGGCACTCTGGAAACACCATATATTTT
TRBV9	.	.	TRBJ1-6	CASSVGRQQDGPLHF	TGTGCCAGCAGCGTAGGGAGACAGCAGGACGGACCCCTCCACTTT
TRBV9	.	.	TRBJ1-2	CASSPTGGNYGYTF	TGTGCCAGCAGCCCGACGGGAGGAAACTATGGCTACACCTTC
TRBV3-1/TRBV3-2	.	.	TRBJ2-7	CASSQALGGEQYF	TGTGCCAGCAGCCAAGCTTTAGGTGGTGAGCAGTACTTC
TRBV18	TRBD2	.	TRBJ2-1	CASSPPLAGEGARYNEQFF	TGTGCCAGCTCACCACCGCTAGCGGGAGAGGGGGCTAGGTACAATGAGCAGTTCTTC
TRBV7-3	.	few	TRBJ2-2	CASSPRLTSTGELFF	TGTGCCAGCAGCCCTCGTCTGACTAGTACCGGGGAGCTGTTTTTT
TRBV6-6	TRBD2	.	TRBJ2-7	CASMQGGYEQYF	TGTGCCAGCATGCAGGGAGGGTACGAGCAGTACTTC